This TCR beta chain was retrieved from a study of metastatic and nonmetastatic thyroid tumors. Per the original methods: To classify distant metastasis in papillary thyroid cancer, a model was built from CDR3 differences across clinicopathological groups. From the PCR reads, TCRdb re-called clones with MiXCR. The V and J calls shown here were made by TCRdb, not taken from the authors' results. The data show about 85,000 clones, 8.6% seen once. This clone was seen at least ten times. Per the germline V gene, CDR1 is MDHEN and CDR2 is SYDVKM. The CDR3 extends over 14 amino acids. The V end was cut by 6 bases, the J end by 1 base, with 10 bases between. Ahead of thyroid surgery, no patient had received treatment of any kind.

The rearrangement links TRBV28 to TRBJ2-1; a weak D match, TRBD1 (5 bases). This receptor was taken from a female donor with papillary thyroid cancer or a benign thyroid nodule (not recorded which). Some clones in this sample may be carry-over from other donors' samples. Material: blood. CDR3 loop: CASSLQGSYNEQFF. In DNA, the CDR3 is TGTGCCAGCAGCCTCCAGGGATCCTACAATGAGCAGTTCTTC. The full variable domain, completed using reference TRBV28 and TRBJ2-1, is DVKVTQSSRYLVKRTGEKVFLECVQDMDHENMFWYRQDPGLGLRLIYFSYDVKMKEKGDIPEGYSVSREKKERFSLILESASTNQTSMYLCASSLQGSYNEQFFGPGTRLTVL.